This TCR beta chain was observed in a study of human T cells and chemical hapten exposure. About the research overall: Skin of the upper inner arm, approximately 2 cm by approximately 2 cm, received 2% DPC for sensitization. After 6 days, upper back 0.01% DPC patch tests were scored. Study-level points and caveats: Donors, who had alopecia, may show an immune response that differs from healthy people's. Versus controls, expanded TCRs had significantly more large CDR3 similarity clusters.

This clonotype was picked up many times. No antigen is known for it. The CDR3 runs 13 residues. Trimming left V 6 bases short and J 1 base short, with 9 bases between. TCRdb called the RACE reads again in MiXCR, with one record for every CDR3 protein. The data contain 25,000 to 35,000 distinct CDR3 sequences, approximately 5.8% of them seen just once; the ten biggest clones take up around 5.7%. Documented time point: patch test 3, about 24 weeks after DPC sensitization. Treatment specified: therapeutic diphenylcyclopropenone sensitization with weekly scalp DPC. This TCR came from a man younger than 45 with alopecia areata. Some clones in this sample may be carry-over from other donors' samples. The source was whole blood, collected in connection with sensitization to the hapten diphenylcyclopropenone (DPC). V is TRBV12-3 or TRBV12-4 and J is TRBJ2-5; no clear D gene. The DNA for the CDR3 is TGTGCCAGCAGCCGACACCTCCAAGAGACCCAGTACTTC. Amino acid sequence: CASSRHLQETQYF.